Below are 15 T cell receptor beta chains sequenced from a single sample in a study of CD8 T cells in Susac syndrome. With random hexamers, reverse transcription was performed on about 0.5 to 1 ug of RNA. Using its own MiXCR run on the immunoSEQ multiplex PCR reads, TCRdb lists one record per CDR3 protein. The repertoire holds under 250,000 distinct CDR3 sequences, with just under 95% as singletons. The sequencing sample was made of CD4+ T cells from PBMCs. These receptors were collected from a human donor with multiple sclerosis.

This chain joins TRBV27 and TRBJ2-1, with D possibly matching TRBD1 (5 bases). The CDR3 runs to 17 residues. CDR1 is MNHEY, CDR2 SMNVEV, per germline (reference sequence). Trimming removed 1 base at V and 4 bases at J, with 17 bases between. The CDR3 region has the DNA TGTGCCAGCAGTTTATTGGCTAGTTGGGGCTCTTACAATGAGCAGTTCTTC. It translates to CASSLLASWGSYNEQFF.

This clonotype was seen a single time. V gene TRBV5-1 combines with J gene TRBJ2-7; perhaps TRBD1 as D (5 bases). The V gene's germline CDR1 is SGHRS and CDR2 YFSETQ. Trimming removed 7 bases at V and 5 bases at J, with 19 bases between. The CDR3 runs 14 residues. The CDR3 is CASPQGRPGHEQYF. The CDR3 region has the DNA TGCGCCAGCCCGCAGGGCAGGCCTGGGCACGAGCAGTACTTC. Filled out from reference TRBV5-1 and TRBJ2-7, the complete variable domain reads KAGVTQTPRYLIKTRGQQVTLSCSPISGHRSVSWYQQTPGQGLQFLFEYFSETQRNKGNFPGRFSGRQFSNSRSEMNVSTLELGDSALYLCASPQGRPGHEQYFGPGTRLTVT.

This chain links TRBV5-1 with TRBJ1-2, with D hard to call. The CDR3 runs to 14 residues. Germline V gene sequence: CDR1 SGHRS, CDR2 YFSETQ. V was pared by 2 bases and J by 6 bases, with 14 bases between. CDR3 in DNA: TGCGCCAGCAGCTTTAATCGGCCTCGGGATGGCTACACCTTC. Translated, it gives CASSFNRPRDGYTF.

This chain uses TRBV7-9 with TRBJ2-2; perhaps TRBD2 as D (6 bases). Looked up from germline, CDR1 is SEHNR and CDR2 is FQNEAQ (reference sequence). V lost 1 base and J lost 6, with 18 bases in between. This CDR3 spans 17 amino acids. This CDR3 reads CASSLVAGLGSSGELFF. The DNA for the CDR3 is TGTGCCAGCAGCTTAGTCGCCGGGCTCGGGAGCTCCGGGGAGCTGTTTTTT.

This chain connects TRBV9 to TRBJ2-7, with 9 positions matching TRBD1. CDR1 and CDR2 from the germline V gene are SGDLS and YYNGEE. This CDR3 has 15 amino acids. Trimming removed 0 bases from V and 3 bases from J; junction bases left unmatched: 4. CDR3 loop: CASSVVGTGIYEQYF. In nucleotides, the CDR3 is TGTGCCAGCAGCGTAGTTGGGACAGGGATCTACGAGCAGTACTTC.

The chain couples TRBV29-1 to TRBJ2-3, with 10 bases fitting TRBD2. V dropped 2 bases and J dropped 4; count of bases not matched to a gene: 6. CDR3 length: 15 amino acids. CDR1 is SQVTM and CDR2 is ANQGSEA in the germline V gene. CDR3 DNA sequence: TGCAGCGTTGAACATAGCGGGAGGACCCCAGATACGCAGTATTTT. Translating gives CSVEHSGRTPDTQYF.

This clonotype was recorded only once. The chain links TRBV29-1 to TRBJ2-7; TRBD1 might be the D (5 bases). The CDR3 is made up of 13 amino acids. Trimming left V 1 base short and J 5 bases short, with 12 bases between. Per germline, CDR1 SQVTM and CDR2 ANQGSEA. The CDR3 reads CSVEAQGTHEQYV. DNA for the CDR3: TGCAGCGTTGAAGCTCAGGGTACCCACGAGCAGTACGTC.

The chain is built from TRBV7-9 and TRBJ1-5; possible D gene TRBD1, 6 bases. Looked up from germline, CDR1 is SEHNR and CDR2 is FQNEAQ (reference sequence). The CDR3 is 16 amino acids. Deletions cut 2 bases from V and 4 bases from J, with 15 bases between. The CDR3 here is CASSLSGAVGNQPQHF. The CDR3 nucleotides are TGTGCCAGCAGCTTATCAGGGGCGGTTGGAAATCAGCCCCAGCATTTT.

CDR3: CASSGGLAGYNEQFF. The CDR3 bases are TGTGCCAGCAGTGGGGGGCTAGCGGGGTACAATGAGCAGTTCTTC. The chain is built from TRBV2 and TRBJ2-1, with 9 bases that match TRBD2. CDR3 length equals 15 residues. Losses at the gene ends were 4 bases for V and 4 bases for J; bases not matched to a gene: 5. Germline CDR1 and CDR2: SNHLY and FYNNEI. The variable domain in full, completed from reference TRBV2 and TRBJ2-1, reads EPEVTQTPSHQVTQMGQEVILRCVPISNHLYFYWYRQILGQKVEFLVSFYNNEISEKSEIFDDQFSVERPDGSNFTLKIRSTKLEDSAMYFCASSGGLAGYNEQFFGPGTRLTVL.

This clonotype was counted between two and nine times. This chain links TRBV29-1 with TRBJ1-3, with D maybe TRBD1 (5 bases). The CDR3 spans 11 residues. Trimming took off 2 bases at V and 7 bases at J, with 6 bases between the two ends. Germline CDR1 SQVTM, CDR2 ANQGSEA. CDR3 nucleotide sequence: TGCAGCGTTGAACGGGGGAACACCATATATTTT. Protein product: CSVERGNTIYF.

The chain employs TRBV6-1 and TRBJ2-7; no definite D call. Germline CDR1 reads MNHNS; CDR2 reads SASEGT. With 7 bases removed from V and 0 bases from J, the gap between germline ends came to 22 bases. This CDR3 spans 17 amino acids. The CDR3 coding sequence is TGTGCCAGCACCTACCCCGGTGAAGAAACGAACTCCTACGAGCAGTACTTC. Its translation is CASTYPGEETNSYEQYF.

This chain connects TRBV7-7 to TRBJ2-2, with 7 bases aligning to TRBD1. There are 13 residues in the CDR3. Germline V gives CDR1 SSHAT, CDR2 FNYEAQ (reference sequence). V lost 5 bases to trimming and J lost 9 bases; unmatched junction nucleotides: 6. Here the CDR3 reads CASSMDRNRELFF. CDR3 DNA: TGTGCCAGCAGCATGGACAGGAACAGGGAGCTGTTTTTT.

V is TRBV28 and J is TRBJ2-2; 10 bases fit TRBD2. J lost 9 bases, V lost 10 bases, and 11 bases had no gene match. Germline V gene sequence: CDR1 MDHEN, CDR2 SYDVKM. This CDR3 region has 14 residues. The CDR3: CAIARTSGARELFF. CDR3 DNA: TGTGCCATTGCTAGGACTAGCGGTGCGAGGGAGCTGTTTTTT.

The V gene is TRBV28, the J gene TRBJ2-2, with D perhaps matching TRBD2 (5 bases). Trimming shortened V by 7 bases and J by 17 bases, and 20 bases separated the two germline ends. In germline, CDR1 is MDHEN, CDR2 SYDVKM. This CDR3 spans 12 amino acids. The chain's CDR3 is CASTFGRDALFF. The CDR3 DNA is TGTGCCAGCACATTCGGCCGGGATGCACTCTTTTTT.

This clonotype appeared once. J is TRBJ2-3 and V is TRBV4-1, with 8 bases lining up with TRBD1. V was clipped by 4 bases and J by 3 bases; unmatched bases: 12. Germline V gene lookup returns CDR1 MGHRA and CDR2 YSYEKL. This CDR3 comprises 17 residues. CDR3 DNA: TGCGCCAGCAGCCTTCAGGGGACAGGAGGGGGGACAGATACGCAGTATTTT. Translating gives CASSLQGTGGGTDTQYF.